This entry is about one T cell receptor (beta chain). The data were taken from a study of technical replicates of blood from a handful of donors. The repertoire was sequenced with immunoSEQ multiplex PCR; TCRdb's copy has only in-frame clones and lacks some. This table has 10,000 to 15,000 clones, approximately 96% appearing once. The CDR3 is 14 amino acids. V was shortened by 0 bases and J by 2 bases, with 8 bases between the two germline ends. CDR1 is SGHRS, CDR2 YFSETQ, per germline. The rearrangement uses TRBV5-1 and TRBJ2-5, with D unclear. This TCR came from a human donor in good health. Sequencing was performed on PBMCs. The CDR3 sequence: CASSLARQQETQYF. The CDR3 nucleotides read TGCGCCAGCAGCTTGGCGCGGCAGCAAGAGACCCAGTACTTC.